Listed below are T cell receptor beta chains from one sample, sequenced in a study of human T cells and chemical hapten exposure. TCRdb passed the reads through MiXCR, listing each CDR3 protein once. In the table there are 100,000 to 150,000 distinct CDR3 sequences, 6.5% to 10% of which are singletons. Input material: whole blood. Receptors were obtained from a human donor in good health. Some clones in this sample may be carry-over from other donors' samples. The CDR3 runs from the conserved cysteine through the conserved F or W. Each record gives: D gene, clone size, J gene, V gene, CDR3 protein, CDR3 DNA. The D gene is left open where the match is weak. Size is omitted from some rows. Given values are once, few, many or a class for expanded clones.

D gene: NA; clone size: many; J gene: TRBJ1-1; V gene: TRBV5-1; CDR3 protein: CASTMAGGYTEAFF; CDR3 DNA: TGCGCCAGCACGATGGCAGGAGGTTACACTGAAGCTTTCTTT
D gene: NA; clone size: many; J gene: TRBJ1-6; V gene: TRBV12-3/TRBV12-4; CDR3 protein: CASSFGGNSPLHF; CDR3 DNA: TGTGCCAGCAGTTTCGGGGGGAATTCACCCCTCCACTTT
D gene: TRBD2; clone size: NA; J gene: TRBJ2-7; V gene: TRBV7-8; CDR3 protein: CASSQLGLTSGDSYEQYF; CDR3 DNA: TGTGCCAGCAGCCAATTGGGGCTGACTAGCGGAGACTCCTACGAGCAGTACTTC
D gene: NA; clone size: many; J gene: TRBJ2-6; V gene: TRBV12-3/TRBV12-4; CDR3 protein: CASSFQGAGANVLTF; CDR3 DNA: TGTGCCAGCAGTTTCCAGGGAGCTGGGGCCAACGTCCTGACTTTC
D gene: NA; clone size: few; J gene: TRBJ2-1; V gene: TRBV15; CDR3 protein: CATSRDDLSTVRSYNEQFF; CDR3 DNA: TGTGCCACCAGCAGAGATGATCTTAGCACAGTCCGCTCCTACAATGAGCAGTTCTTC
D gene: TRBD2; clone size: many; J gene: TRBJ2-2; V gene: TRBV5-1; CDR3 protein: CASSLTGTRISGELFF; CDR3 DNA: TGCGCCAGCAGCTTGACCGGGACTAGAATATCCGGGGAGCTGTTTTTT
D gene: NA; clone size: NA; J gene: TRBJ2-5; V gene: TRBV6-1; CDR3 protein: CASSESLVETQYF; CDR3 DNA: TGTGCCAGCAGTGAATCCCTCGTGGAGACCCAGTACTTC
D gene: NA; clone size: NA; J gene: TRBJ2-7; V gene: TRBV10-2; CDR3 protein: CASSEARQDEQYF; CDR3 DNA: TGCGCCAGCAGTGAGGCGAGACAGGACGAGCAGTACTTC
D gene: TRBD2; clone size: few; J gene: TRBJ2-3; V gene: TRBV12-3/TRBV12-4; CDR3 protein: CASSWMTSGITDTQYF; CDR3 DNA: TGTGCCAGCAGTTGGATGACTAGCGGGATTACAGATACGCAGTATTTT
D gene: NA; clone size: few; J gene: TRBJ2-5; V gene: TRBV29-1; CDR3 protein: CSVEEVQETQYF; CDR3 DNA: TGCAGCGTTGAGGAGGTGCAAGAGACCCAGTACTTC
D gene: TRBD1; clone size: many; J gene: TRBJ1-1; V gene: TRBV4-1; CDR3 protein: CASSQEGQGAPEAFF; CDR3 DNA: TGCGCCAGCAGCCAAGAAGGACAGGGGGCCCCTGAAGCTTTCTTT